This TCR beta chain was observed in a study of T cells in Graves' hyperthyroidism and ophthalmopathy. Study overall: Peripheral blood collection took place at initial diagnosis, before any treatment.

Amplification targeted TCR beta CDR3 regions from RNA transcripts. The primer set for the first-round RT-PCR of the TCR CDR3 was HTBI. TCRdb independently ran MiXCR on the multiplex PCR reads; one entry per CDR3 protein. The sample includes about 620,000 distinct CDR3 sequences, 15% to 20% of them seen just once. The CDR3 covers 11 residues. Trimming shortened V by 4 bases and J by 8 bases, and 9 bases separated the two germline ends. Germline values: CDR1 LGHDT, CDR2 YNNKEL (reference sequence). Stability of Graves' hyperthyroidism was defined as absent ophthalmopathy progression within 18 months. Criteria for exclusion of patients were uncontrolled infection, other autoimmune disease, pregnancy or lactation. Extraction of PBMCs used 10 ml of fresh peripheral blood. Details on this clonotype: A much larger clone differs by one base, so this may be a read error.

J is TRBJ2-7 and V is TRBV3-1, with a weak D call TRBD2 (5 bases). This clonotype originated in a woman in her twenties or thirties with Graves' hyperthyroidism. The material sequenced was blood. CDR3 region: CASSRGYQQYF. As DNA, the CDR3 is TGTGCCAGCAGCCGAGGGTACCAGCAGTACTTC.